Reported below is one T cell receptor (beta chain). This specimen comes from a study of control samples from healthy donors and cancer patients. CDR1 is LNHDA and CDR2 is SQIVND in the germline V gene (reference sequence). CDR3 length: 16 residues. V lost 5 bases and J lost 0, with 14 bases in between. TCRdb's table, derived via immunoSEQ multiplex PCR, lists solely in-frame clones and lacks some. The table includes approximately 66,000 clones, 90% detected once. Input material: PBMCs. This TCR was recovered from a man between 60 and 75 years old with colorectal cancer. The chain employs TRBV19 and TRBJ1-3; a possible D gene is TRBD1 (6 bases). The CDR3 DNA reads TGTGCCAGTAGTTCTCCGGGACAAGCCTCTGGAAACACCATATATTTT. Translated: CASSSPGQASGNTIYF. Together with reference TRBV19 and TRBJ1-3, the CDR3 gives the full variable domain: DGGITQSPKYLFRKEGQNVTLSCEQNLNHDAMYWYRQDPGQGLRLIYYSQIVNDFQKGDIAEGYSVSREKKESFPLTVTSAQKNPTAFYLCASSSPGQASGNTIYFGEGSWLTVV.